These 29 T cell receptor beta chains were sequenced from one sample in a study of CD8 T cells in ankylosing spondylitis. TCRdb ran MiXCR on the 5' RACE reads and lists one entry per CDR3 protein. This table holds 700,000 to 1,000,000 distinct CDR3 sequences, approximately 12% found once. General study results and limits: It appeared that ankylosing spondylitis blood was characterized by a TCR beta motif of several highly homologous variants.

Antigen specificity for these receptors is unknown. What was sequenced was blood, either unsorted or a sorted T cell fraction (not recorded which). Receptor source: a male donor with ankylosing spondylitis.

This clonotype was detected ten times or more. The chain couples TRBV7-9 to TRBJ2-5, with D perhaps assigned TRBD1 or TRBD2 (5 bases each). V was cut by 5 bases and J by 2 bases, with 12 bases left in between. CDR1 is SEHNR, CDR2 FQNEAQ, per germline (reference sequence). The CDR3 length is 14 residues. The chain's CDR3 is CASSLRGTQETQYF. The CDR3 DNA sequence: TGTGCCAGCAGCCTCCGGGGCACTCAAGAGACCCAGTACTTC.

This clonotype turned up a few times. This chain connects TRBV5-1 to TRBJ2-7; 9 nucleotides line up with TRBD2. V shed 4 bases and J 8 bases; nucleotides not matched to a gene: 4. CDR1 and CDR2 (germline): SGHRS, YFSETQ. The CDR3 spans 12 residues. CDR3 DNA sequence: TGCGCCAGCAGCAGCGGGAGGTCCAAGCAGTACTTC. It specifies CASSSGRSKQYF.

This clonotype came up a few times. The chain uses TRBV5-1 and TRBJ2-2, with D perhaps assigned TRBD1 or TRBD2 (5 bases each). Trimming pared 2 bases from V and 6 bases from J, leaving 11 bases between. Germline V lookup: CDR1 SGHRS, CDR2 YFSETQ. The CDR3 spans 14 residues. The CDR3 bases are TGCGCCAGCAGCTTTAGCCAGGGAGCCGGGGAGCTGTTTTTT. It encodes CASSFSQGAGELFF.

The chain links TRBV7-9 to TRBJ2-2; D is possibly TRBD1 (5 bases). CDR1 and CDR2 from the germline V gene are SEHNR and FQNEAQ (reference sequence). The CDR3 consists of 13 residues. V dropped 3 bases and J dropped 6 bases, with 8 bases sitting between them. As DNA, the CDR3 is TGTGCCAGCAGCTTCAGGGTACCCGGGGAGCTGTTTTTT. This translates into CASSFRVPGELFF. Full variable domain (rest looked up from reference TRBV7-9 and TRBJ2-2): DTGVSQNPRHKITKRGQNVTFRCDPISEHNRLYWYRQTLGQGPEFLTYFQNEAQLEKSRLLSDRFSAERPKGSFSTLEIQRTEQGDSAMYLCASSFRVPGELFFGEGSRLTVL.

This clonotype has just a few counts. The chain combines TRBV4-1 with TRBJ1-5; 8 nucleotides agree with TRBD1. V was clipped by 2 bases and J by 4 bases; unmatched bases: 7. CDR3 length: 16 amino acids. The germline gives CDR1 MGHRA, CDR2 YSYEKL. Written as DNA, the CDR3 is TGCGCCAGCAGCCAACGACAGGGGCTCAGGAATCAGCCCCAGCATTTT. This codes for CASSQRQGLRNQPQHF.

V is TRBV28 and J is TRBJ2-1; 12 bases align to TRBD2. The CDR3 loop spans 14 amino acids. Germline-derived CDR1 and CDR2 are MDHEN and SYDVKM. With 3 bases clipped from V and 13 bases from J, the junction kept 7 bases outside the gene matches. DNA of the CDR3: TGTGCCAGCAGTTTCTCGGCTAGCGGGAGGGCCCAGTTCTTC. Translation gives CASSFSASGRAQFF.

In its sample, this clonotype was seen a few times. The V call is TRBV20-1, the J call TRBJ2-1; 14 nucleotides match TRBD2. Germline V gives CDR1 DFQATT, CDR2 SNEGSKA (reference sequence). This CDR3 is built from 18 residues. V trimming: 0 bases; J trimming: 4 bases; junction bases outside the gene matches: 8. The CDR3: CSARDTGTSGGSYNEQFF. In DNA, the CDR3 is TGCAGTGCTAGAGATACCGGGACTAGCGGGGGATCGTACAATGAGCAGTTCTTC.

This clonotype was observed many times. The chain has TRBV10-3 and TRBJ1-5, with 10 positions matching TRBD1. Unmatched junction bases numbered 3, after V lost 5 bases and J lost 5 bases. The CDR3 sequence is 14 residues long. CDR1 and CDR2 from the germline V gene are ENHRY and SYGVKD. The CDR3 nucleotides are TGTGCCATCAGTCGCGGGACAGGGGATCAGCCCCAGCATTTT. Protein sequence: CAISRGTGDQPQHF.

This clonotype was counted between two and nine times. The J gene is TRBJ2-7, the V gene TRBV10-3, with D possibly TRBD1 on 6 matching bases. The CDR3 runs 14 residues. Trimming took 4 bases from V and 3 from J, leaving 13 bases between them. CDR1 and CDR2 from the germline V gene are ENHRY and SYGVKD. The DNA for the CDR3 is TGTGCCATCAGTGCCAATGAAGGGGGCTACGAGCAGTACTTC. This codes for CAISANEGGYEQYF.

This clonotype turned up a few times. The rearrangement joins TRBV18 to TRBJ2-7; D remains ambiguous. Germline CDR1 and CDR2: KGHSH and LQKENI. The CDR3 consists of 12 residues. V lost 2 bases to trimming and J lost 7 bases, with 9 bases between them. CDR3 sequence reads: CASSPRPWEQYF. The CDR3 DNA is TGTGCCAGCTCACCAAGGCCCTGGGAGCAGTACTTC. Supplemented by reference TRBV18 and TRBJ2-7, the full variable domain reads NAGVMQNPRHLVRRRGQEARLRCSPMKGHSHVYWYRQLPEEGLKFMVYLQKENIIDESGMPKERFSAEFPKEGPSILRIQQVVRGDSAAYFCASSPRPWEQYFGPGTRLTVT.

V gene TRBV12-3 or TRBV12-4 combines with J gene TRBJ2-5, with 7 nucleotides matching TRBD2. The CDR3 spans 15 residues. Trimming took 3 bases from V and 4 from J; bases not matched to a gene: 8. CDR3 loop: CASSFSGKEGETQYF. The CDR3 DNA is TGTGCCAGCAGTTTCAGCGGGAAGGAGGGAGAGACCCAGTACTTC.

This clonotype was picked up a small number of times. The J gene is TRBJ1-5, the V gene TRBV19; 7 nucleotides match TRBD1. Looked up from germline, CDR1 is LNHDA and CDR2 is SQIVND (reference sequence). Losses at the gene ends were 3 bases for V and 4 bases for J; bases not matched to a gene: 15. The CDR3 consists of 18 residues. This CDR3 is CASSIPRQGLVWNQPQHF. The CDR3 bases are TGTGCCAGTAGTATCCCCAGACAGGGACTAGTTTGGAATCAGCCCCAGCATTTT.

This clonotype has ten or more counts. This chain links TRBV7-2 with TRBJ2-3; D call uncertain. Germline V gene data show CDR1 as SGHTA and CDR2 as FQGNSA. The V and J ends lost 10 bases and 2 bases respectively, with 10 bases between them. The CDR3 is 12 amino acids. CDR3 in amino acids: CATTKLTDTQYF. In nucleotides, the CDR3 is TGTGCCACGACGAAACTCACAGATACGCAGTATTTT.

V is TRBV18 and J is TRBJ1-1, with D hard to call. Germline V gene sequence: CDR1 KGHSH, CDR2 LQKENI. The CDR3 consists of 15 residues. V lost 3 bases and J 1 base, leaving 12 bases between the germline ends. The CDR3 DNA follows: TGTGCCAGCTCACCGAGACAATTGACGAACACTGAAGCTTTCTTT. Protein sequence: CASSPRQLTNTEAFF.

This clonotype was counted a few times. The genes are TRBV20-1 and TRBJ2-3; D not certain. CDR3 size: 12 residues. V dropped 6 bases and J dropped 6 bases, with 13 bases sitting between them. Germline V gene data show CDR1 as DFQATT and CDR2 as SNEGSKA (reference sequence). The chain's CDR3 is CSARRSPDTQYF. CDR3 nucleotides: TGCAGTGCCCGCAGGTCCCCTGATACGCAGTATTTT.

The V gene is TRBV20-1, the J gene TRBJ2-2, with a possible D match to TRBD1 (5 bases). Trimming shortened V by 5 bases and J by 1 base, and 11 bases separated the two germline ends. CDR3 length: 14 residues. Germline CDR1 reads DFQATT; CDR2 reads SNEGSKA (reference sequence). CDR3 region: CSAYGQQNTGELFF. The CDR3 nucleotides are TGCAGTGCTTACGGACAACAGAACACCGGGGAGCTGTTTTTT.

This clonotype has a handful of counts. The chain is built from TRBV5-1 and TRBJ2-7, with 8 bases that match TRBD1. V shed 1 base and J 4 bases; nucleotides not matched to a gene: 7. The length of the CDR3 is 15 residues. CDR1 SGHRS and CDR2 YFSETQ come from the germline V gene. The CDR3 DNA reads as TGCGCCAGCAGCTTGTCCGGGACAGGCGAATACGAGCAGTACTTC. Amino acid sequence: CASSLSGTGEYEQYF.

The rearrangement joins TRBV5-1 to TRBJ2-7; 7 bases line up with TRBD1. V shed 1 base and J 1 base; nucleotides not matched to a gene: 5. Per germline, CDR1 SGHRS and CDR2 YFSETQ. The CDR3 sequence is 15 residues long. The CDR3 spells CASSLTGVRSYEQYF. The CDR3 DNA is TGCGCCAGCAGCTTGACAGGGGTACGTTCCTACGAGCAGTACTTC.

This clonotype was observed at least ten times. The genes are TRBV6-6 and TRBJ2-7; D remains ambiguous. V lost 2 bases and J 6 bases, leaving 8 bases between the germline ends. From germline, CDR1 is MNHNY and CDR2 SVGAGI (reference sequence). CDR3 length equals 12 residues. The CDR3 region is CASSYPGGEQYF. CDR3 DNA sequence: TGTGCCAGCAGTTACCCGGGCGGCGAGCAGTACTTC.

The chain combines TRBV20-1 with TRBJ2-7, with 8 bases aligning to TRBD1. The germline CDR1 and CDR2 sequences are DFQATT and SNEGSKA (reference sequence). V lost 6 bases and J lost 3; bases outside the gene matches: 10. This CDR3 comprises 14 residues. The DNA of the CDR3 is TGCAGTGCCCTCACCGGGACAGGTTTCTACGAGCAGTACTTC. It yields the protein CSALTGTGFYEQYF.

This clonotype was seen a few times. V usage is TRBV6-1 and J usage is TRBJ2-7; D is ambiguous. V was cut by 6 bases and J by 7 bases, with 19 bases left in between. CDR3 length: 14 amino acids. Germline assignment: CDR1 MNHNS and CDR2 SASEGT. The CDR3 sequence: CASSRAPGVMEQYF. In nucleotides, the CDR3 is TGTGCCAGCAGCCGGGCCCCTGGTGTGATGGAGCAGTACTTC.

The chain has TRBV29-1 and TRBJ2-3; D could derive from TRBD1 or TRBD2 (5 bases each). Trimming pared 4 bases from V and 1 base from J, leaving 12 bases between. CDR1 SQVTM and CDR2 ANQGSEA come from the germline V gene. The length of the CDR3 is 14 residues. The CDR3 region has the DNA TGCAGCGTTGTCTGGGGACCTGGCACAGATACGCAGTATTTT. It yields the protein CSVVWGPGTDTQYF.

There are a few counts of this clonotype. The chain uses TRBV5-8 and TRBJ2-7, with a possible D match to TRBD1 (6 bases). Per germline, CDR1 SGHTS and CDR2 YDEGEE. The CDR3 runs to 13 residues. V was shortened by 2 bases and J by 5 bases, with 11 bases between the two germline ends. In DNA form, the CDR3 reads TGTGCCAGCAGCTTCACAGGGTATGACGAGCAGTACTTC. Protein product: CASSFTGYDEQYF.

CDR3 nucleotides: TGTGCCTGGAGTGTACATGGATTGTACACTGAAGCTTTCTTT. Its protein product is CAWSVHGLYTEAFF. The chain recombines TRBV30 with TRBJ1-1, with D uncertain. V was trimmed by 0 bases and J by 3 bases, leaving 11 bases between them. This CDR3 has 14 amino acids. CDR1 and CDR2 (germline): GTSNPN, SVGIG (reference sequence).

This clonotype was counted a few times. The chain employs TRBV5-6 and TRBJ1-2; no definite D call. This CDR3 is 15 amino acids long. Germline CDR1 is SGHDT and CDR2 is YYEEEE. Trimming shortened V by 3 bases and J by 5 bases, and 17 bases separated the two germline ends. Here the CDR3 DNA reads TGTGCCAGCAGCTCTAATACCGGGATCGAGTATGGCTACACCTTC. Translating gives CASSSNTGIEYGYTF.

V usage is TRBV5-1 and J usage is TRBJ2-5; no clear D. CDR1 SGHRS and CDR2 YFSETQ come from the germline V gene. The V gene lost 8 bases and the J gene lost 7 bases, with 21 bases spanning the gap. This CDR3 has 14 residues. The CDR3 region has the DNA TGCGCCAGTACCTCACTTCCCCCTAGTGGGACCCAGTACTTC. It codes for CASTSLPPSGTQYF.

The chain uses TRBV10-3 and TRBJ1-4; D unresolved. The ends were cut back, 5 bases at V and 0 bases at J, with 7 bases in the middle. The CDR3 contains 14 residues. The germline gives CDR1 ENHRY, CDR2 SYGVKD. The CDR3 region has the DNA TGTGCCATCAGTTCGGGCCCAACTAATGAAAAACTGTTTTTT. Protein sequence: CAISSGPTNEKLFF.

This clonotype has only one observation. The chain joins TRBV4-3 to TRBJ2-7; D is perhaps TRBD1 (6 bases). V was cut by 3 bases and J by 2 bases, with 17 bases left in between. The CDR3 is 16 amino acids. Germline assignment: CDR1 LGHNA and CDR2 YSLEER. The CDR3 loop reads CASSHPKGVYPYEQYF. The CDR3 DNA reads TGCGCCAGCAGCCACCCCAAGGGGGTCTATCCCTACGAGCAGTACTTC.

The table lists this clonotype with a few counts. V is TRBV4-3 and J is TRBJ2-1; D not certain. In germline, CDR1 is LGHNA, CDR2 YSLEER. Trimming cost V 4 bases and J 0 bases, with 13 bases left between them. This CDR3 is built from 16 residues. The CDR3: CASSPYRVSSYNEQFF. For the CDR3, the DNA is TGCGCCAGCAGCCCTTACCGGGTGAGCTCCTACAATGAGCAGTTCTTC.